The following is a T cell receptor (beta chain) sequence with its context. This CDR3 is 15 amino acids long. From germline, CDR1 is MNHNY and CDR2 SVGAGI (reference sequence). With 6 bases clipped from V and 6 bases from J, the junction kept 10 bases outside the gene matches. The sample is drawn from a study of technical replicates of blood from a few donors. Produced via immunoSEQ multiplex PCR; TCRdb's table is partial and in-frame only. The repertoire consists of approximately 73,000 clones, with about nine tenths occurring once and the leading ten covering roughly 0.37%. The source of this sequence is a human donor in good health. The chain has TRBV6-6 and TRBJ1-4; TRBD1 agrees at 7 bases. Sequencing used T cells isolated from PBMCs. CDR3 in DNA: TGTGCCAGCAGAAGACCGGGACAGAGGGATGAAAAACTGTTTTTT. Translated, it gives CASRRPGQRDEKLFF.